The T cell receptor beta chain described here comes from a study of cytomegalovirus exposure and HLA in healthy donors. CDR1 and CDR2 (germline): MNHNS, SASEGT. V lost 10 bases and J 7 bases, leaving 14 bases between the germline ends. The CDR3 spans 12 residues. Whole-study results and caveats: When a later analysis was performed, an Asian-associated ancestry cluster reportedly had fewer N-insertions than the 666-donor mean. Later on, analysis showed that most CMV-associated TCR beta chains appeared to be HLA-restricted.

To note about this clone: Its antigen remains unknown.

13 Jbeta primers and 60 Vbeta primers were used for the PCR. Measured with immunoSEQ multiplex PCR; TCRdb has only the in-frame clones, and not every one. The sample shows fewer than 110,000 clones, 75% of them seen only once. J is TRBJ2-4 and V is TRBV6-1, with D possibly being TRBD2 (5 bases). Sequenced input: PBMCs. The source of this sequence is a man aged 45-65 years in good health and CMV-seronegative. CDR3 coding DNA: TGTGCCACCTCGAGGGATAACAACATTCAGTACTTC. Protein: CATSRDNNIQYF.